The next 18 T cell receptor beta chains were all read from a single sample in a study of T cell repertoires in cytomegalovirus infection. In TCRdb, the reads were re-called with MiXCR into one record per CDR3 protein. The sample has some 700,000 distinct CDR3 sequences, about 30% seen once; the top ten hold roughly 18%. Antigens for these TCRs are unknown. The material was cultured PBMCs, obtained from culture after CMV antigen stimulation. These receptors originate from a human donor in good health (CMV status not recorded). Some clones in this sample may be carry-over from other donors' samples.

In its sample, this clonotype was seen a few times. V usage is TRBV10-3 and J usage is TRBJ2-3; no definite D call. There are 12 residues in the CDR3. Germline lookup yields CDR1 ENHRY and CDR2 SYGVKD. V was shortened by 9 bases and J by 6 bases, with 13 bases between the two germline ends. The CDR3 nucleotides read TGTGCCATAAGCGAAGTTGGGGATACGCAGTATTTT. The encoded protein is CAISEVGDTQYF.

The chain combines TRBV7-2 with TRBJ2-3; possibly TRBD2 for D (5 bases). Germline V gives CDR1 SGHTA, CDR2 FQGNSA. V gave up 2 bases and J gave up 3 bases, with 12 bases separating them. The CDR3 has 15 amino acids. CDR3 in amino acids: CASSLRGRKTDTQYF. The CDR3 DNA follows: TGTGCCAGCAGCTTACGGGGTAGGAAAACAGATACGCAGTATTTT. Filled out from reference TRBV7-2 and TRBJ2-3, the complete variable domain reads GAGVSQSPSNKVTEKGKDVELRCDPISGHTALYWYRQSLGQGLEFLIYFQGNSAPDKSGLPSDRFSAERTGGSVSTLTIQRTQQEDSAVYLCASSLRGRKTDTQYFGPGTRLTVL.

The chain carries TRBV6-1 and TRBJ2-3; D possibly corresponds to TRBD1 (5 bases). The length of the CDR3 is 15 residues. The V end lost 5 bases, the J end lost 2 bases, and 14 bases lay between the germline ends. Germline lookup yields CDR1 MNHNS and CDR2 SASEGT. CDR3 residues: CASSPLRQTTDTQYF. CDR3 DNA: TGTGCCAGCAGTCCACTCCGACAGACCACAGATACGCAGTATTTT.

This clonotype was recorded a few times. This CDR3 is CASSLKGLDLSPLHF. In DNA form, the CDR3 reads TGTGCCAGCAGTTTAAAGGGGCTGGATTTGTCACCCCTCCACTTT. The J gene is TRBJ1-6, the V gene TRBV27, with D possibly being TRBD1 (5 bases). Germline V gives CDR1 MNHEY, CDR2 SMNVEV (reference sequence). The ends were cut back, 2 bases at V and 10 bases at J, with 15 bases in the middle. The CDR3 extends over 15 amino acids.

This clonotype has a count of ten or more. The chain has TRBV7-2 and TRBJ1-2; no reliable D call. CDR1 and CDR2 (germline): SGHTA, FQGNSA. V was trimmed by 0 bases and J by 6 bases, leaving 5 bases between them. The CDR3 runs to 12 residues. The CDR3 spells CASSLARHGYTF. The DNA of the CDR3 is TGTGCCAGCAGCTTAGCGCGGCATGGCTACACCTTC.

Here the CDR3 reads CASSRQPQGEPQHF. The CDR3 nucleotides read TGTGCCAGCAGCCGACAACCGCAGGGGGAGCCCCAGCATTTT. The chain is built from TRBV7-2 and TRBJ1-5; TRBD1 aligns across 7 bases. V gave up 5 bases and J gave up 8 bases; unmatched junction bases: 9. Germline CDR1 SGHTA, CDR2 FQGNSA. The CDR3 contains 14 residues.

The chain links TRBV6-8 to TRBJ1-5; the D gene is possibly TRBD1 (5 bases). The CDR3 runs to 16 residues. V shed 5 bases and J shed 2 bases, with 16 bases lying between them. Looked up from germline, CDR1 is MNHGY and CDR2 is SAAAGT. In nucleotides, the CDR3 is TGTGCCAGCAGTCCTTTGGGGCCGGCTCGCAATCAGCCCCAGCATTTT. Residues: CASSPLGPARNQPQHF.

CDR3 sequence (DNA): TGTGCCAGCAGCCGGACAGGGAGTTTTGAGACCCAGTACTTC. Translation: CASSRTGSFETQYF. The rearrangement links TRBV7-9 to TRBJ2-5, with 8 bases matching TRBD1. The length of the CDR3 is 14 residues. The V gene's germline CDR1 is SEHNR and CDR2 FQNEAQ (reference sequence). With 5 bases clipped from V and 5 bases from J, the junction kept 7 bases outside the gene matches.

The chain has TRBV28 and TRBJ1-5, with D possibly matching TRBD1 (6 bases). CDR3 size: 14 residues. Trimming removed 7 bases from V and 0 bases from J, with 10 bases in between. Germline-derived CDR1 and CDR2 are MDHEN and SYDVKM. The CDR3 region is CASNTGFSNQPQHF. In DNA, the CDR3 is TGTGCCAGCAACACAGGGTTTAGCAATCAGCCCCAGCATTTT. Drawing the rest from reference TRBV28 and TRBJ1-5, the complete variable domain is DVKVTQSSRYLVKRTGEKVFLECVQDMDHENMFWYRQDPGLGLRLIYFSYDVKMKEKGDIPEGYSVSREKKERFSLILESASTNQTSMYLCASNTGFSNQPQHFGDGTRLSIL.

V is TRBV12-3 or TRBV12-4 and J is TRBJ2-5, with 7 bases identical to TRBD1. V shed 3 bases and J 0 bases; nucleotides not matched to a gene: 7. The CDR3 totals 16 residues. DNA for the CDR3: TGTGCCAGCAGTTTTACGACAGGGATAGACCAAGAGACCCAGTACTTC. Its protein product is CASSFTTGIDQETQYF.

This clonotype was detected only a few times. V and J are TRBV11-2 and TRBJ2-2; D is uncertain. Per germline, CDR1 SGHAT and CDR2 FQNNGV. The length of the CDR3 is 14 residues. V gave up 0 bases and J gave up 6 bases, with 8 bases separating them. CDR3 coding DNA: TGTGCCAGCAGCTTAGATCTGAGGTCCGGGGAGCTGTTTTTT. The encoded protein is CASSLDLRSGELFF.

This clonotype was observed at least ten times. The V gene is TRBV7-2, the J gene TRBJ2-3; D might be TRBD2 (5 bases). Trimming stripped 1 base from V and 6 bases from J, with 11 bases between. This CDR3 spans 14 amino acids. Per the germline V gene, CDR1 is SGHTA and CDR2 is FQGNSA. The CDR3 is CASSLGLASDTQYF. CDR3 nucleotides: TGTGCCAGCAGCTTAGGTCTAGCTAGTGATACGCAGTATTTT.

This chain joins TRBV12-3 or TRBV12-4 and TRBJ2-3; D is perhaps TRBD1 (6 bases). V was cut by 7 bases and J by 4 bases, with 18 bases left in between. This CDR3 region has 15 residues. The CDR3 loop is CASTLGGFSADTQYF. Here the CDR3 DNA reads TGTGCCAGCACCCTAGGGGGATTTAGCGCAGATACGCAGTATTTT.

The gene calls are TRBV5-1 and TRBJ2-3; 9 nucleotides match TRBD2. CDR1 and CDR2 (germline): SGHRS, YFSETQ. The CDR3 is 16 residues long. With 0 bases clipped from V and 2 bases from J, the junction kept 4 bases outside the gene matches. CDR3 sequence reads: CASSLVPSGDTDTQYF. In nucleotides, the CDR3 is TGCGCCAGCAGCTTGGTGCCTAGCGGGGACACAGATACGCAGTATTTT.

This clonotype was observed a handful of times. This chain connects TRBV5-1 to TRBJ2-5, with D perhaps given as TRBD1 or TRBD2 (6 bases each). Per the germline V gene, CDR1 is SGHRS and CDR2 is YFSETQ. CDR3 size: 18 residues. The ends were cut back, 4 bases at V and 5 bases at J, with 27 bases in the middle. The CDR3 bases are TGCGCCAGCAGCCGGGGGCGGTCCCGAAATTTCGTGGGGGAGACCCAGTACTTC. The encoded protein is CASSRGRSRNFVGETQYF.

The V call is TRBV29-1, the J call TRBJ2-7; tentative D call: TRBD1 (5 bases). The CDR3 length is 12 residues. Deletions cut 7 bases from V and 3 bases from J, with 13 bases between. Germline values: CDR1 SQVTM, CDR2 ANQGSEA. DNA for the CDR3: TGCAGCGCCGTGACAGCCCTCTACGAGCAGTACTTC. As protein: CSAVTALYEQYF.

The chain recombines TRBV27 with TRBJ1-5, with unresolved D. The CDR3 has 14 amino acids. Trimming left V 5 bases short and J 3 bases short, with 11 bases between. Germline values: CDR1 MNHEY, CDR2 SMNVEV (reference sequence). CDR3 bases: TGTGCCAGCAGTCCCGCGGGATTCAATCAGCCCCAGCATTTT. Translating it yields CASSPAGFNQPQHF.

The chain is built from TRBV27 and TRBJ2-2; 12 bases line up with TRBD2. Germline CDR1 and CDR2: MNHEY and SMNVEV (reference sequence). The CDR3 is made up of 17 amino acids. Trimming took 5 bases from V and 4 from J; bases not matched to a gene: 8. For the CDR3, the DNA is TGTGCCAGCAGTCCACGACTAGCGGGGGTGTCCACCGGGGAGCTGTTTTTT. This sequence encodes CASSPRLAGVSTGELFF.